The sequence of this TCR beta chain was determined in a study of CD8 T cells in ankylosing spondylitis. Study outcomes and limitations: Clones linked to disease, bearing a CD8+ phenotype, were relatively rare in peripheral blood. Certain motif variants had earlier appeared in reactive arthritis synovial fluid and blood. Blood from ankylosing spondylitis patients appeared to carry a characteristic roughly eight-variant TCR beta motif.

There are 14 residues in the CDR3. Germline loops: CDR1 LNHNV, CDR2 YYDKDF (reference sequence). V dropped 3 bases and J dropped 7 bases, with 16 bases sitting between them. Quantitative 5'-RACE was performed with molecular barcodes, and it yielded the TCR beta libraries. TCRdb reanalysed the 5' RACE reads using MiXCR and keeps one entry per CDR3 protein. The data contain 300,000 to 350,000 distinct CDR3 sequences, roughly 14% of them singletons. This clonotype has more than one count but fewer than ten. Its matching antigen is unknown. The rearrangement links TRBV15 to TRBJ2-7; D might be TRBD2 (6 bases). The specimen sequenced was blood, either unsorted or a sorted T cell fraction (not recorded which). This TCR was recovered from a male donor with ankylosing spondylitis or in good health (not recorded which). The DNA for the CDR3 is TGTGCCACCAGCAGTGGCGGGACCTCGGGGGAGCAGTACTTC. It specifies CATSSGGTSGEQYF.